These 25 T cell receptor beta chains share one sample of origin, sequenced in a study of blood T cell repertoires in COVID-19. The data were produced by immunoSEQ multiplex PCR, yet TCRdb's version contains in-frame clones alone and is incomplete. The repertoire holds some 350,000 clones, with around 87% as singletons. The sequencing input was PBMCs or T cells enriched from blood (not recorded which). These receptors were collected from a woman in her twenties or thirties who had recovered from COVID-19.

Concerning this clone itself: Germline and junction disagree at one end, which may indicate a read error. This chain links TRBV5-1 with TRBJ2-5, with 7 bases aligning to TRBD1. Germline V gene data show CDR1 as SGHRS and CDR2 as YFSETQ. The length of the CDR3 is 16 residues. This CDR3 is CASSPGTDLSGSTPNF. CDR3 DNA: TGCGCCAGCAGCCCCGGGACAGACCTTTCGGGGTCTACTCCAAACTTC.

This clone was detected once. This sequence joins TRBV19 and TRBJ1-1; D gene uncertain. The V gene lost 6 bases and the J gene lost 6 bases, with 17 bases spanning the gap. Germline CDR1 reads LNHDA; CDR2 reads SQIVND (reference sequence). The CDR3 runs 14 residues. As DNA, the CDR3 is TGTGCCAGTAGCCGCGAGTTGGGCCGCGCTGAAGCTTTCTTT. The encoded protein is CASSRELGRAEAFF.

The chain recombines TRBV14 with TRBJ1-6; no firm D call. Germline values: CDR1 SGHDN, CDR2 FVKESK. The CDR3 covers 12 residues. V was cut by 1 base and J by 11 bases, with 6 bases left in between. The CDR3 sequence is CASSQVAAPLHF. In DNA, the CDR3 is TGTGCCAGCAGCCAAGTTGCGGCACCCCTCCACTTT.

The chain employs TRBV4-2 and TRBJ2-3; D possibly corresponds to TRBD1 (6 bases). Germline CDR1 and CDR2: LGHNA and YNFKEQ. Trimming took 0 bases from V and 4 from J, leaving 11 bases between them. CDR3 length: 15 amino acids. Here the CDR3 reads CASSQDEQGPDTQYF. CDR3 DNA sequence: TGTGCCAGCAGCCAAGATGAACAGGGCCCAGATACGCAGTATTTT.

The chain has TRBV5-1 and TRBJ1-1; 9 nucleotides agree with TRBD1. The germline gives CDR1 SGHRS, CDR2 YFSETQ. This CDR3 is built from 20 residues. V dropped 4 bases and J dropped 3; count of bases not matched to a gene: 22. The CDR3 here is CASSGGKTRDRVHSYTEAFF. The CDR3 DNA reads as TGCGCCAGCAGCGGGGGGAAAACCCGGGACAGGGTGCATTCTTACACTGAAGCTTTCTTT.

About this clone itself: This sample includes further DNA sequences coding for the same CDR3. V and J are TRBV19 and TRBJ2-5; 7 bases fit TRBD2. The V and J ends lost 1 base and 2 bases, in that order; junction bases with no gene match: 4. CDR1 is LNHDA and CDR2 is SQIVND in the germline V gene (reference sequence). The CDR3 totals 15 residues. The CDR3: CASSIGGGTQETQYF. CDR3 nucleotides: TGTGCCAGTAGTATAGGGGGAGGGACGCAAGAGACCCAGTACTTC.

In this sample, this clone turned up once. This chain connects TRBV24-1 to TRBJ2-1, with TRBD2 matching 7 bases. The CDR3 totals 14 residues. CDR1 is KGHDR, CDR2 SFDVKD, per germline. V lost 9 bases to trimming and J lost 1 base; unmatched junction nucleotides: 5. The CDR3 DNA sequence: TGTGCCACCGGGGGGGGGATATCCTACAATGAGCAGTTCTTC. Translating gives CATGGGISYNEQFF.

This clone was detected only a few times. This chain uses TRBV29-1 with TRBJ1-4; D is perhaps TRBD1 (6 bases). Germline V lookup: CDR1 SQVTM, CDR2 ANQGSEA. Trimming pared 8 bases from V and 8 bases from J, leaving 15 bases between. This CDR3 spans 12 amino acids. CDR3 region: CSLKDRGEKLFF. The CDR3 nucleotides read TGCAGCCTGAAGGACAGAGGGGAAAAACTGTTTTTT.

V is TRBV6-5 and J is TRBJ2-2, with unresolved D. This CDR3 has 14 residues. Per the germline V gene, CDR1 is MNHEY and CDR2 is SVGAGI. Trimming took off 4 bases at V and 1 base at J, with 7 bases between the two ends. CDR3 loop: CASSSPVNTGELFF. CDR3 sequence (DNA): TGTGCCAGCAGTTCCCCGGTGAACACCGGGGAGCTGTTTTTT.

This chain links TRBV5-6 with TRBJ2-1; TRBD1 is a possible D gene (5 bases). Germline V gene data show CDR1 as SGHDT and CDR2 as YYEEEE. CDR3 length equals 14 residues. The V and J ends lost 0 bases and 9 bases respectively, with 13 bases between them. DNA for the CDR3: TGTGCCAGCAGCTTGGGCCAGGGAATAGGTGAGCAGTTCTTC. Amino acid sequence: CASSLGQGIGEQFF.

The V and J genes are TRBV24-1 and TRBJ2-1, with 8 bases aligning to TRBD2. V gave up 4 bases and J gave up 1 base; unmatched junction bases: 11. The CDR3 totals 18 residues. The germline V gene has CDR1 KGHDR and CDR2 SFDVKD. The CDR3 here is CATSDKSGGAGSYNEQFF. As DNA, the CDR3 is TGTGCCACCAGTGACAAAAGCGGGGGAGCGGGATCCTACAATGAGCAGTTCTTC.

The chain couples TRBV30 to TRBJ2-1, with D perhaps TRBD1 (6 bases). Germline CDR1 and CDR2: GTSNPN and SVGIG (reference sequence). This CDR3 has 11 residues. Trimming stripped 1 base from V and 12 bases from J, with 10 bases between. The DNA for the CDR3 is TGTGCCTGGAGTGGGGACACTCGGCAGTTCTTC. The encoded protein is CAWSGDTRQFF.

CDR3 in amino acids: CASSYTDFDTQYF. DNA of the CDR3: TGTGCCAGCAGTTACACAGATTTTGATACGCAGTATTTT. The chain is built from TRBV6-6 and TRBJ2-3; D remains ambiguous. CDR1 is MNHNY, CDR2 SVGAGI, per germline (reference sequence). CDR3 length: 13 amino acids. V shed 2 bases and J shed 6 bases, with 9 bases lying between them.

The V call is TRBV6-6, the J call TRBJ1-6; D is possibly TRBD1 (6 bases). Trimming removed 7 bases at V and 9 bases at J, with 10 bases between. The germline CDR1 and CDR2 sequences are MNHNY and SVGAGI (reference sequence). The CDR3 is 12 residues long. CDR3 coding DNA: TGTGCCAGCATGACACAGGGTTCACCCCTCCACTTT. As protein: CASMTQGSPLHF.

V gene TRBV5-1 combines with J gene TRBJ1-6, with a tentative D call TRBD1 (6 bases). Trimming removed 2 bases at V and 9 bases at J, with 18 bases between. The CDR3 is 16 amino acids. CDR1 SGHRS and CDR2 YFSETQ come from the germline V gene. The CDR3 sequence is CASSFEGQGLGSPLHF. The CDR3 DNA reads TGCGCCAGCAGCTTCGAGGGGCAGGGGTTGGGTTCACCCCTCCACTTT.

DNA of the CDR3: TGTGCCAGCTCACGTACGGGACAAAGTAATGAAAAACTGTTTTTT. This sequence encodes CASSRTGQSNEKLFF. J is TRBJ1-4 and V is TRBV18; D may be TRBD1 (6 bases). Per germline, CDR1 KGHSH and CDR2 LQKENI. There are 15 residues in the CDR3. Trimming shortened V by 4 bases and J by 4 bases, and 13 bases separated the two germline ends.

This chain connects TRBV4-1 to TRBJ2-5; 10 nucleotides line up with TRBD1. The CDR3 extends over 15 amino acids. V lost 5 bases, J lost 2 bases, and 5 bases stayed unmatched. Germline loops: CDR1 MGHRA, CDR2 YSYEKL. The CDR3, as DNA: TGCGCCAGCAGCGCTGACAGGGGGCCACAAGAGACCCAGTACTTC. Protein product: CASSADRGPQETQYF.

The chain links TRBV6-1 to TRBJ1-2; D unclear. V lost 3 bases, J lost 4 bases, and 6 bases lay in between. CDR1 and CDR2 from the germline V gene are MNHNS and SASEGT. The CDR3 is made up of 12 amino acids. In DNA, the CDR3 is TGTGCCAGCAGTGAGGTCGGCTATGGCTACACCTTC. This gives the protein CASSEVGYGYTF.

J is TRBJ1-2 and V is TRBV30; the D gene is possibly TRBD1 (5 bases). V shed 7 bases and J shed 10 bases, with 19 bases lying between them. CDR1 GTSNPN and CDR2 SVGIG come from the germline V gene (reference sequence). The CDR3 runs to 12 residues. The CDR3 loop is CASYHRDYIYTF. The CDR3 nucleotides read TGTGCCTCATATCATCGGGACTACATCTACACCTTC.

The chain carries TRBV6-5 and TRBJ1-2, with D perhaps matching TRBD1 (5 bases). The V end lost 5 bases, the J end lost 5 bases, and 12 bases lay between the germline ends. Per germline, CDR1 MNHEY and CDR2 SVGAGI. The CDR3 has 13 amino acids. DNA for the CDR3: TGTGCCAGCAGTCCTCCAGGACAATATGGCTACACCTTC. The encoded protein is CASSPPGQYGYTF.

V is TRBV29-1 and J is TRBJ2-6; D ambiguous. Germline V lookup: CDR1 SQVTM, CDR2 ANQGSEA. V lost 5 bases, J lost 0 bases, and 5 bases lay in between. The CDR3 is made up of 13 amino acids. The CDR3 DNA is TGCAGCGTTCCATTCTCTGGGGCCAACGTCCTGACTTTC. This codes for CSVPFSGANVLTF.

The rearrangement uses TRBV25-1 and TRBJ2-4; D possibly corresponds to TRBD2 (6 bases). V was clipped by 3 bases and J by 4 bases, with 13 bases between them. CDR1 and CDR2 (germline): MGHDK, SYGVNS. CDR3 size: 15 residues. CDR3 coding DNA: TGTGCCAGCAGTGATTCAGGGACTTATAAAAACATTCAGTACTTC. It is translated as CASSDSGTYKNIQYF.

The sample holds a few counts of this clone. The gene calls are TRBV7-2 and TRBJ2-6; tentative D call: TRBD1 (6 bases). The V gene's germline CDR1 is SGHTA and CDR2 FQGNSA. Trimming took 11 bases from V and 2 from J, leaving 16 bases between them. The CDR3 is 15 residues long. The CDR3 DNA follows: TGTGCCTCCCGGAGAGGGGGTGCTGGGGCCAACGTCCTGACTTTC. It yields the protein CASRRGGAGANVLTF.

This clone turned up a few times. The V call is TRBV28, the J call TRBJ1-4; maybe TRBD1 (6 bases). The length of the CDR3 is 18 residues. CDR1 MDHEN and CDR2 SYDVKM come from the germline V gene. V lost 6 bases to trimming and J lost 7 bases, with 27 bases between them. The CDR3: CASSSPGAWGRNGEKLFF. The CDR3 DNA reads TGTGCCAGCAGCTCACCTGGTGCCTGGGGGCGAAATGGTGAAAAACTGTTTTTT.

CDR3 protein: CASGAAHNQPQHF. The DNA for the CDR3 is TGTGCCAGCGGGGCAGCTCACAATCAGCCCCAGCATTTT. V usage is TRBV2 and J usage is TRBJ1-5, with a weak D call TRBD1 (5 bases). Germline V gene lookup returns CDR1 SNHLY and CDR2 FYNNEI. With 8 bases removed from V and 3 bases from J, the gap between germline ends came to 11 bases. The CDR3 spans 13 residues.